This T cell receptor beta chain was retrieved from a study of CXCR3-negative and CXCR3-positive naive CD8 T cells. Through 5' RACE with UMI labels, the TRB cDNA libraries were prepared. TCRdb reprocessed the 5' RACE reads, with one entry per CDR3 protein and no DNA. Its listing shows about 81,000 distinct CDR3 sequences. CDR3 length equals 13 residues. CDR1 and CDR2 from the germline V gene are SGHNT and YENEEA. Regarding the study as a whole: Naive subsets had comparable surface CD5; TCR strength was inferred from TRB CDR3 properties.

Worth noting for this clonotype: Its cognate antigen is unknown.

Material: naive CXCR3- CD8+ T cells from blood. Subset here: CD45RO-CCR7+CD27+CD95- naive CD8+ T cells lacking CXCR3 (TNR3-). This clonotype was obtained from a human donor in good health. Some clones in this sample may be carry-over from other donors' samples. The rearrangement links TRBV11-3 to TRBJ1-6. CDR3 in amino acids: CASSLGWVSPLHF.